The 6 T cell receptor beta chains below all came from one sample that was sequenced in a study of cytomegalovirus exposure and HLA in healthy donors. PCR was performed using 60 Vbeta and 13 Jbeta primers. This table comes from immunoSEQ multiplex PCR, and its TCRdb copy is limited to in-frame clones, with some not included. The sample's table shows 80,000 to 100,000 clones. The specimen sequenced was PBMCs. Every receptor here comes from a man over 45 in good health and CMV-seropositive.

This CDR3 is CASSLVGGSSVDTQYF. CDR3 bases: TGTGCCAGCAGCCTGGTAGGCGGGAGTTCGGTAGATACGCAGTATTTT. This chain links TRBV25-1 with TRBJ2-3, with TRBD2 identical over 7 bases. V dropped 6 bases and J dropped 5; count of bases not matched to a gene: 14. The CDR3 spans 16 residues. CDR1 is MGHDK, CDR2 SYGVNS, per germline.

The rearrangement links TRBV4-1 to TRBJ2-1; no definite D call. Germline CDR1 MGHRA, CDR2 YSYEKL. There are 15 residues in the CDR3. The V and J ends lost 3 bases and 3 bases respectively, with 12 bases between them. The CDR3 loop reads CASSHRSLDYNEQFF. CDR3 coding DNA: TGCGCCAGCAGCCATCGGAGTCTGGACTACAATGAGCAGTTCTTC.

The chain is built from TRBV4-2 and TRBJ1-4; no clear D. Germline V gene data show CDR1 as LGHNA and CDR2 as YNFKEQ. V shed 4 bases and J shed 9 bases, with 24 bases lying between them. There are 17 residues in the CDR3. The CDR3 region has the DNA TGTGCCAGCAGCCCCTATTGGGAGATACCTCGTGTGAAAAAACTGTTTTTT. Its protein is CASSPYWEIPRVKKLFF.

DNA for the CDR3: TGTGCCAGCAGCCCCTTACAACTAAACACTGAAGCTTTCTTT. The encoded protein is CASSPLQLNTEAFF. The chain couples TRBV27 to TRBJ1-1; D unresolved. The CDR3 is 14 amino acids. Trimming removed 6 bases from V and 2 bases from J, with 13 bases in between. Per germline, CDR1 MNHEY and CDR2 SMNVEV (reference sequence).

This chain uses TRBV6-5 with TRBJ1-2, with D tentatively TRBD1 (5 bases). Trimming cost V 10 bases and J 6 bases, with 12 bases left between them. The germline V gene has CDR1 MNHEY and CDR2 SVGAGI. This CDR3 has 11 residues. The CDR3 nucleotides are TGTGCCACCCGGGACTCCCATGGCTACACCTTC. It specifies CATRDSHGYTF.

The chain recombines TRBV29-1 with TRBJ2-7; 8 nucleotides align to TRBD1. The CDR3 runs to 16 residues. Germline assignment: CDR1 SQVTM and CDR2 ANQGSEA. V dropped 1 base and J dropped 0; count of bases not matched to a gene: 8. The CDR3 reads CSVEGLDRAGSYEQYF. CDR3 in DNA: TGCAGCGTTGAAGGTCTGGACAGGGCAGGCTCCTACGAGCAGTACTTC.